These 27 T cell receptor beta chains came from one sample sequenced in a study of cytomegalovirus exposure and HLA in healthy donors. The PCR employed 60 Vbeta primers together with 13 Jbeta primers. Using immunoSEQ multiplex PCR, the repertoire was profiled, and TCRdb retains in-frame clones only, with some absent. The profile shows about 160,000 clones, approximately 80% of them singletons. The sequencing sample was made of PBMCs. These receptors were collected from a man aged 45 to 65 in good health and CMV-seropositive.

The CDR3 sequence is CAWSHGTGRQPQHF. CDR3 nucleotides: TGTGCCTGGAGTCACGGGACAGGGAGACAGCCCCAGCATTTT. J is TRBJ1-5 and V is TRBV30, with 9 nucleotides matching TRBD1. Germline trimming cut 2 bases from V and 7 bases from J; bases unmatched to any gene: 6. The CDR3 consists of 14 residues. The germline V gene encodes CDR1 GTSNPN and CDR2 SVGIG (reference sequence).

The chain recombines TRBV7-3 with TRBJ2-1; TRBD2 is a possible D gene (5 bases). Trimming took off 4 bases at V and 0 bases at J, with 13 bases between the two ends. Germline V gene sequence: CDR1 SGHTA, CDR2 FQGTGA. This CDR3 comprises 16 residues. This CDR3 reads CASSSSAGSSYNEQFF. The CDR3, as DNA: TGTGCCAGCAGCTCCTCTGCTGGGAGCTCCTACAATGAGCAGTTCTTC. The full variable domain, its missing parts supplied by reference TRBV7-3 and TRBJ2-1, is GAGVSQTPSNKVTEKGKYVELRCDPISGHTALYWYRQSLGQGPEFLIYFQGTGAADDSGLPNDRFFAVRPEGSVSTLKIQRTERGDSAVYLCASSSSAGSSYNEQFFGPGTRLTVL.

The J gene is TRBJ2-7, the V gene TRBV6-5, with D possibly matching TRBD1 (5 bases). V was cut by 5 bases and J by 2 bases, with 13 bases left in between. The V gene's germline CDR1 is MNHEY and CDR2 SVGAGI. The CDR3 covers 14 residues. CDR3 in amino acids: CASSDWTRTYEQYF. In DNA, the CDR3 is TGTGCCAGCAGTGATTGGACACGCACCTACGAGCAGTACTTC.

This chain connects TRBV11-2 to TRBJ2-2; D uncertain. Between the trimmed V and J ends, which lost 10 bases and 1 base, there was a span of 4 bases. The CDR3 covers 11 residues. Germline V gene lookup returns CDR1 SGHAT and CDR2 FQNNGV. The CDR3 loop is CATLNTGELFF. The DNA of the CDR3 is TGTGCCACCTTGAACACCGGGGAGCTGTTTTTT.

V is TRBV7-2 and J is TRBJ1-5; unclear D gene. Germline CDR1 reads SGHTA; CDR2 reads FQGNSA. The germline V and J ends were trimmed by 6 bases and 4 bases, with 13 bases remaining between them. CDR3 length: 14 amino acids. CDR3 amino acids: CASSERVGNQPQHF. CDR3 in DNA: TGTGCCAGCAGTGAGAGGGTAGGGAATCAGCCCCAGCATTTT. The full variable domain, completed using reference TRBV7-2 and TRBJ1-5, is GAGVSQSPSNKVTEKGKDVELRCDPISGHTALYWYRQSLGQGLEFLIYFQGNSAPDKSGLPSDRFSAERTGGSVSTLTIQRTQQEDSAVYLCASSERVGNQPQHFGDGTRLSIL.

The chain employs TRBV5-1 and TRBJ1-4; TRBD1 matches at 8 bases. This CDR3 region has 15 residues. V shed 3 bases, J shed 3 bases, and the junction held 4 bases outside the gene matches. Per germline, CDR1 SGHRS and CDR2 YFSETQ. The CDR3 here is CASSWQGAANEKLFF. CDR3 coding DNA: TGCGCCAGCAGCTGGCAGGGGGCGGCTAATGAAAAACTGTTTTTT.

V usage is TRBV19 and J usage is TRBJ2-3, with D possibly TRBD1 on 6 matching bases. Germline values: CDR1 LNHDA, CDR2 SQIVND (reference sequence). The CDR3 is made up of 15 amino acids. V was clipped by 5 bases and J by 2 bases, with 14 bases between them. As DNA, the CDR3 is TGTGCCAGTAGTCGGTCAGGGGATCTCACAGATACGCAGTATTTT. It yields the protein CASSRSGDLTDTQYF.

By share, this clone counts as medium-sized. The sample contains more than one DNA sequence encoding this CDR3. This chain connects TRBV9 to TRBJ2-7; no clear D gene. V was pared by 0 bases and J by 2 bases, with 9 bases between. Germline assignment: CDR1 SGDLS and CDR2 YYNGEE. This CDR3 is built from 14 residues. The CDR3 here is CASSVGLVPYEQYF. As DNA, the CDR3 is TGTGCCAGCAGCGTAGGTTTAGTACCCTACGAGCAGTACTTC.

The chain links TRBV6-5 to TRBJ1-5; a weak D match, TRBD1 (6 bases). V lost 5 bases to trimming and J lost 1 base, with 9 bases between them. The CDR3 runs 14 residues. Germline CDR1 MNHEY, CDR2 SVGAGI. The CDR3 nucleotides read TGTGCCAGCAGTGAACAGGGAAGCAATCAGCCCCAGCATTTT. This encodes CASSEQGSNQPQHF.

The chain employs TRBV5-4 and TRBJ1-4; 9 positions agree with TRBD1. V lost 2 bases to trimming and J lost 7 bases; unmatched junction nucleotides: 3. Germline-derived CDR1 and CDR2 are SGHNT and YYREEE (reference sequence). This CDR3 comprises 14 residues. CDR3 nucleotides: TGTGCCAGCAGCTTCACAGGGGGCGTTGAAAAACTGTTTTTT. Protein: CASSFTGGVEKLFF.

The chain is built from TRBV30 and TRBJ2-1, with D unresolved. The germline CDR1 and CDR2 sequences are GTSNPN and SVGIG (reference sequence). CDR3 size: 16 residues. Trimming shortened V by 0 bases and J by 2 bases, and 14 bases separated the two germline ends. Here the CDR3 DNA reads TGTGCCTGGAGTGTACATCAGTTTAATCCCTACAATGAGCAGTTCTTC. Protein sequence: CAWSVHQFNPYNEQFF.

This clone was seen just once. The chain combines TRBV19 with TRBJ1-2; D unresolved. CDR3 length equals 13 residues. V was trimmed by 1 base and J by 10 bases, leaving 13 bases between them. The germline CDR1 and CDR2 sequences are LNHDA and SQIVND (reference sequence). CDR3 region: CASSIGSGSDYTF. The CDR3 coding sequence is TGTGCCAGTAGTATAGGGTCGGGATCGGACTACACCTTC.

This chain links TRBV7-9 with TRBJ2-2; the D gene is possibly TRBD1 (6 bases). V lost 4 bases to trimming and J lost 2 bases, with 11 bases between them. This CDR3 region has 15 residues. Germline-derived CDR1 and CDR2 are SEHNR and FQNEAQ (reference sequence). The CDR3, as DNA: TGTGCCAGCAGCTACCGGGACATTAACACCGGGGAGCTGTTTTTT. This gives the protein CASSYRDINTGELFF.

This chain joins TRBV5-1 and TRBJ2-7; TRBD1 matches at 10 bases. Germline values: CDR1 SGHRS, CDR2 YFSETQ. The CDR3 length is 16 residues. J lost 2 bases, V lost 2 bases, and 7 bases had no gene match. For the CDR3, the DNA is TGCGCCAGCAGCTTAGATGGGGGACAGGGGCCCTACGAGCAGTACTTC. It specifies CASSLDGGQGPYEQYF. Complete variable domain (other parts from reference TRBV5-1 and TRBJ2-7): KAGVTQTPRYLIKTRGQQVTLSCSPISGHRSVSWYQQTPGQGLQFLFEYFSETQRNKGNFPGRFSGRQFSNSRSEMNVSTLELGDSALYLCASSLDGGQGPYEQYFGPGTRLTVT.

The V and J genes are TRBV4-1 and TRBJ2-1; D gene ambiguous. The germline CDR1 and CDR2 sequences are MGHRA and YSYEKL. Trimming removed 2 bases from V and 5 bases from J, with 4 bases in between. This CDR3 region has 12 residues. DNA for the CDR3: TGCGCCAGCAGCCAACCAGACAATGAGCAGTTCTTC. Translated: CASSQPDNEQFF.

The CDR3 loop reads CASSVQGIDTEAFF. CDR3 coding DNA: TGTGCCAGCAGCGTTCAGGGTATAGACACTGAAGCTTTCTTT. V and J are TRBV5-4 and TRBJ1-1; D may be TRBD1 (5 bases). The V end lost 4 bases, the J end lost 3 bases, and 13 bases lay between the germline ends. This CDR3 has 14 amino acids. Per the germline V gene, CDR1 is SGHNT and CDR2 is YYREEE (reference sequence).

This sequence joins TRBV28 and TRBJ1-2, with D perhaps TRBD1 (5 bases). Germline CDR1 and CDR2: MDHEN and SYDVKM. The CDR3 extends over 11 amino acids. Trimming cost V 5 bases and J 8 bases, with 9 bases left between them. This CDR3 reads CASSQGYGYTF. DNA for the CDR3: TGTGCCAGCAGTCAGGGATACGGCTACACCTTC.

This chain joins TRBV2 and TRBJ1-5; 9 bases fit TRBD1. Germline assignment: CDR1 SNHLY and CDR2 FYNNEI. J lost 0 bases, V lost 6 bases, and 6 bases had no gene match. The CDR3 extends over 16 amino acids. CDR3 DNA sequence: TGTGCCAGCAGCTTGGACAGGGGCGGTAGCAATCAGCCCCAGCATTTT. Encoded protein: CASSLDRGGSNQPQHF. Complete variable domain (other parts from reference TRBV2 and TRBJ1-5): EPEVTQTPSHQVTQMGQEVILRCVPISNHLYFYWYRQILGQKVEFLVSFYNNEISEKSEIFDDQFSVERPDGSNFTLKIRSTKLEDSAMYFCASSLDRGGSNQPQHFGDGTRLSIL.

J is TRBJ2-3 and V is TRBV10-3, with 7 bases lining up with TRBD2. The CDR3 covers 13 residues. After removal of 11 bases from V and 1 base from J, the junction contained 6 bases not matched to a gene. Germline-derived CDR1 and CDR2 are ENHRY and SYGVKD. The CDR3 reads CAAREHGTDTQYF. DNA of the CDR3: TGTGCCGCGCGGGAGCACGGCACAGATACGCAGTATTTT.

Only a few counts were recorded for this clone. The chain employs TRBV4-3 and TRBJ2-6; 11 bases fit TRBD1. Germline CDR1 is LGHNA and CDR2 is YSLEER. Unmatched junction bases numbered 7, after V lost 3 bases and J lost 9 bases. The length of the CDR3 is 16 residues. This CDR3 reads CASSHARTGGVNVLTF. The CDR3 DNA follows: TGCGCCAGCAGCCATGCCCGGACAGGGGGCGTCAACGTCCTGACTTTC.

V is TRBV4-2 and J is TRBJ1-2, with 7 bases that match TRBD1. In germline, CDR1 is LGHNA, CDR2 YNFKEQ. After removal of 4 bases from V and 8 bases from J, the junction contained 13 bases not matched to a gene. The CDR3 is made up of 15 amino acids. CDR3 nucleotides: TGTGCCAGCAGCCCTCGGGACAGCTATAGGGAAGGCTACACCTTC. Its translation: CASSPRDSYREGYTF.

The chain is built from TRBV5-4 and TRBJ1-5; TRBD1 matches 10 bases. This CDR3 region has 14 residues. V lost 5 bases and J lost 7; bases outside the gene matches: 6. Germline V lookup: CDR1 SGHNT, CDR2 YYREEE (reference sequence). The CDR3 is CASSTGTGEQPQHF. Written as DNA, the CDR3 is TGTGCCAGCAGTACCGGGACAGGGGAACAGCCCCAGCATTTT.

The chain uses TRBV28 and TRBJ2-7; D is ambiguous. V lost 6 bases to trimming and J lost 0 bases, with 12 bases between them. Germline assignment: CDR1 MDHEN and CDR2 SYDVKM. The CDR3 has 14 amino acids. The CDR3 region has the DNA TGTGCCAGCAGCTACAGCTACAGCTCCTACGAGCAGTACTTC. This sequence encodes CASSYSYSSYEQYF.

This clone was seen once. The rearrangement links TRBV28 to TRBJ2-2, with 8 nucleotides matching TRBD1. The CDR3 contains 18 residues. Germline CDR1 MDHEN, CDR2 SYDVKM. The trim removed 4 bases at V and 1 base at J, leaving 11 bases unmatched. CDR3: CASSYPTGGGVNTGELFF. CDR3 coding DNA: TGTGCCAGCAGTTACCCAACAGGGGGTGGTGTGAACACCGGGGAGCTGTTTTTT.

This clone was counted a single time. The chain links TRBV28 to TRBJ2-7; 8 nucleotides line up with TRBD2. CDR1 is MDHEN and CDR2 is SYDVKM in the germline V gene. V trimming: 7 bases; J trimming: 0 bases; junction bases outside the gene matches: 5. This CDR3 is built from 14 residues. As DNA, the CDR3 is TGTGCCAGCATAGTAGCGGGAACCTCCTACGAGCAGTACTTC. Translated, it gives CASIVAGTSYEQYF.

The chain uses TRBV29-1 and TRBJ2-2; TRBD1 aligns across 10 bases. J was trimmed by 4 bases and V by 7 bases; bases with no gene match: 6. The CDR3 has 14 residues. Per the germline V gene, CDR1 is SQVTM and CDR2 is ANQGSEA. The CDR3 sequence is CSARQGAITGELFF. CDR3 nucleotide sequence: TGCAGCGCGAGACAGGGGGCGATCACCGGGGAGCTGTTTTTT.

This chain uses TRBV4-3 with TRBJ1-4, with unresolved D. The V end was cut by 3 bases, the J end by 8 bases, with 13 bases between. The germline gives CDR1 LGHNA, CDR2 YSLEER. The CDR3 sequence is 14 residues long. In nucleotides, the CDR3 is TGCGCCAGCAGCCACGACACAAGACCCGAAAAACTGTTTTTT. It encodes CASSHDTRPEKLFF.